What follows describes a single T cell receptor beta chain. Its antigen is currently unknown. MiXCR, run by TCRdb on the 5' RACE reads, gives a single entry per CDR3 protein. This table holds around 770,000 distinct CDR3 sequences, 12% found once. Trimming took off 8 bases at V and 2 bases at J, with 14 bases between the two ends. There are 14 residues in the CDR3. CDR1 is MNHNS and CDR2 is SASEGT in the germline V gene. The entry originates in a study of CD8 T cells in ankylosing spondylitis. Points from the study as a whole: Earlier studies detected some motif variants in reactive arthritis synovial fluid and blood. One TCR beta motif, made up of under ten highly homologous variants, appeared characteristic of ankylosing spondylitis blood. Disease-linked clones were reportedly significantly enriched in matched ankylosing spondylitis synovial fluid.

This clonotype was obtained from a male donor with ankylosing spondylitis. Sequencing was carried out using blood, either unsorted or a sorted T cell fraction (not recorded which). This chain joins TRBV6-1 and TRBJ2-3, with D uncertain. The DNA of the CDR3 is TGTGCCAGCTCCCCCCTTAGTCACACAGATACGCAGTATTTT. Translating it yields CASSPLSHTDTQYF.